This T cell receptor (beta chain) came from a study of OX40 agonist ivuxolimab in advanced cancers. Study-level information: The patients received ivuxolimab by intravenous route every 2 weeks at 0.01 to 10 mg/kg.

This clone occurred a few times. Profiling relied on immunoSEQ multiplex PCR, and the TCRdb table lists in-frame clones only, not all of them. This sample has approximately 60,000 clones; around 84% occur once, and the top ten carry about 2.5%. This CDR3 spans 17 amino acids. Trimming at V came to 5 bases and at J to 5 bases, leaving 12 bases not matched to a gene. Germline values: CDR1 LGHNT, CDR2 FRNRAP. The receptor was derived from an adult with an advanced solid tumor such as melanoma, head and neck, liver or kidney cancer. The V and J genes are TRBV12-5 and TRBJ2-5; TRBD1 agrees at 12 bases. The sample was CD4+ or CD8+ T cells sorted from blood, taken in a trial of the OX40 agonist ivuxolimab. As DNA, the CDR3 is TGTGCTAGTGGTGGAACCGGGACAGGGGGCTTTAAGGAGACCCAGTACTTC. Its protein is CASGGTGTGGFKETQYF.